These 14 T cell receptor beta chains were sequenced from one sample in a study of a mutant IDH1 vaccine in newly diagnosed glioma. The table came from immunoSEQ multiplex PCR; TCRdb's copy has only in-frame clones and leaves some out. In the table there are tens of thousands of clones, 70% to 80% of which are singletons. Time point noted: week 11, during vaccination. The content of each vaccine dose was 300 ug of mutant IDH1 20-mer peptide, and topical imiquimod accompanied it. Their antigens remain unidentified. Material: PBMCs, obtained from a glioma patient whose treatment included an IDH1 peptide vaccine. Every receptor here comes from a woman aged 18-29 years with glioma.

The V call is TRBV5-1, the J call TRBJ2-2; tentatively, D is TRBD1 (6 bases). V lost 7 bases and J 1 base, leaving 17 bases between the germline ends. Germline V gene data show CDR1 as SGHRS and CDR2 as YFSETQ. This CDR3 contains 16 residues. CDR3 sequence (DNA): TGCGCCAGCGGCCCTGGGGGCTACCTGAACACCGGGGAGCTGTTTTTT. Its protein product is CASGPGGYLNTGELFF.

V usage is TRBV19 and J usage is TRBJ1-5, with a possible D match to TRBD1 (6 bases). Germline V gene lookup returns CDR1 LNHDA and CDR2 SQIVND (reference sequence). The V end was cut by 3 bases, the J end by 8 bases, with 17 bases between. The CDR3 runs to 15 residues. For the CDR3, the DNA is TGTGCCAGTAGTATCGACGCCGGGGGGCTGGAGCCCCAGCATTTT. It yields the protein CASSIDAGGLEPQHF.

J is TRBJ2-7 and V is TRBV19; 9 nucleotides line up with TRBD1. The CDR3 spans 14 residues. Trimming removed 5 bases from V and 0 bases from J; junction bases left unmatched: 2. CDR1 and CDR2 (germline): LNHDA, SQIVND (reference sequence). In DNA form, the CDR3 reads TGTGCCAGTAGTTCGACAGGGGGCTCCTACGAGCAGTACTTC. Translation: CASSSTGGSYEQYF.

The gene calls are TRBV11-3 and TRBJ2-1, with 11 nucleotides matching TRBD2. Germline V lookup: CDR1 SGHNT, CDR2 YENEEA. The CDR3 extends over 18 amino acids. With 4 bases clipped from V and 7 bases from J, the junction kept 15 bases outside the gene matches. The CDR3 sequence: CASSSRDLAGGRMNEQFF. In nucleotides, the CDR3 is TGTGCCAGCAGCTCTCGCGACTTAGCGGGGGGGCGTATGAATGAGCAGTTCTTC.

Only one count was recorded for this clone. The rearrangement uses TRBV4-1 and TRBJ2-3; 7 bases fit TRBD1. V was clipped by 8 bases and J by 0 bases; unmatched bases: 5. Germline values: CDR1 MGHRA, CDR2 YSYEKL. This CDR3 region has 14 residues. As DNA, the CDR3 is TGCGCCAGCGGCACACAGGGGAGCACAGATACGCAGTATTTT. As protein: CASGTQGSTDTQYF.

The chain is built from TRBV25-1 and TRBJ1-4; D gene unclear. V lost 6 bases and J lost 4, with 12 bases in between. CDR3 length equals 14 residues. Germline-derived CDR1 and CDR2 are MGHDK and SYGVNS. The CDR3 sequence: CASRPSGRNEKLFF. The CDR3 region has the DNA TGTGCCAGCAGACCCTCAGGCCGTAATGAAAAACTGTTTTTT.

The chain recombines TRBV10-3 with TRBJ2-3, with a tentative D call TRBD1 (6 bases). V gave up 4 bases and J gave up 3 bases, with 11 bases separating them. Germline CDR1 is ENHRY and CDR2 is SYGVKD. This CDR3 is built from 14 residues. The CDR3 is CAISGTQGTDTQYF. The CDR3 region has the DNA TGTGCCATCAGTGGGACCCAGGGGACAGATACGCAGTATTTT.

This sequence joins TRBV5-5 and TRBJ2-5; D remains ambiguous. V was shortened by 0 bases and J by 3 bases, with 12 bases between the two germline ends. CDR1 is SGHKS and CDR2 is YYEKEE in the germline V gene (reference sequence). This CDR3 is 15 amino acids long. CDR3 in amino acids: CASSLAAVLKETQYF. The CDR3 DNA reads as TGTGCCAGCAGCTTGGCCGCAGTACTTAAAGAGACCCAGTACTTC.

The rearrangement uses TRBV25-1 and TRBJ2-3, with a weak D call TRBD2 (5 bases). CDR1 is MGHDK and CDR2 is SYGVNS in the germline V gene. This CDR3 is 16 amino acids long. The V end was cut by 1 base, the J end by 4 bases, with 15 bases between. CDR3 in amino acids: CASSESQRRIPDTQYF. CDR3 in DNA: TGTGCCAGCAGTGAATCCCAGCGGCGGATTCCAGATACGCAGTATTTT. The entire variable domain, with the rest obtained from reference TRBV25-1 and TRBJ2-3, is as follows: EADIYQTPRYLVIGTGKKITLECSQTMGHDKMYWYQQDPGMELHLIHYSYGVNSTEKGDLSSESTVSRIRTEHFPLTLESARPSHTSQYLCASSESQRRIPDTQYFGPGTRLTVL.

The chain joins TRBV6-5 to TRBJ1-2; D perhaps matches TRBD1 (5 bases). This CDR3 is 15 amino acids long. Germline loops: CDR1 MNHEY, CDR2 SVGAGI. V lost 0 bases and J lost 6, with 14 bases in between. The CDR3: CASSYSPGGADGYTF. The CDR3 nucleotides are TGTGCCAGCAGTTACTCTCCAGGAGGGGCCGATGGCTACACCTTC.

The chain employs TRBV10-3 and TRBJ2-7; D could derive from TRBD1 or TRBD2 (5 bases each). This CDR3 is 12 amino acids long. V was cut by 9 bases and J by 0 bases, with 9 bases left in between. Germline CDR1 and CDR2: ENHRY and SYGVKD. DNA for the CDR3: TGTGCCATGGGGGACCGCTCCTACGAGCAGTACTTC. It yields the protein CAMGDRSYEQYF.

The chain combines TRBV4-3 with TRBJ2-1; D is perhaps TRBD2 (6 bases). CDR1 LGHNA and CDR2 YSLEER come from the germline V gene. The CDR3 is made up of 17 amino acids. V was shortened by 1 base and J by 0 bases, with 13 bases between the two germline ends. DNA for the CDR3: TGCGCCAGCAGCCAAGGGATCGGGGGAAGCTCCTACAATGAGCAGTTCTTC. Its translation is CASSQGIGGSSYNEQFF.

V and J are TRBV29-1 and TRBJ2-1, with TRBD2 matching over 9 bases. Germline CDR1 reads SQVTM; CDR2 reads ANQGSEA. This CDR3 has 14 residues. The trim removed 4 bases at V and 4 bases at J, leaving 5 bases unmatched. The CDR3 sequence is CSVVSGGRYNEQFF. CDR3 sequence (DNA): TGCAGCGTTGTAAGCGGGGGGAGATACAATGAGCAGTTCTTC.

This clone was seen more than once but under ten times. The gene calls are TRBV30 and TRBJ1-1, with D tentatively TRBD1 (6 bases). Germline V gives CDR1 GTSNPN, CDR2 SVGIG (reference sequence). V dropped 4 bases and J dropped 2 bases, with 11 bases sitting between them. The CDR3 sequence is 13 residues long. CDR3 region: CAWTVQGNTEAFF. CDR3 sequence (DNA): TGTGCCTGGACCGTACAGGGAAACACTGAAGCTTTCTTT.